These 3 T cell receptor beta chains share one sample of origin, sequenced in a study of OX40 agonist ivuxolimab in advanced cancers. The table came from immunoSEQ multiplex PCR; TCRdb's copy has only in-frame clones and leaves some out. Of 24,000 or so clones listed, 85% to 90% were seen once; the top ten hold 16%. This sample comprised CD4+ or CD8+ T cells sorted from blood, obtained in a trial of the OX40 agonist ivuxolimab. The source is an adult with an advanced solid tumor such as melanoma, head and neck, liver or kidney cancer.

The CDR3 spells CASSEDRVQETQYF. CDR3 DNA sequence: TGTGCCAGCTCGGAGGACAGGGTGCAAGAGACCCAGTACTTC. This sequence joins TRBV18 and TRBJ2-5; 8 positions agree with TRBD1. This CDR3 contains 14 residues. Per the germline V gene, CDR1 is KGHSH and CDR2 is LQKENI. The ends lost 6 bases at V and 2 bases at J; junction bases unmatched: 5.

The CDR3 is CASSLEPGSQGYTF. DNA of the CDR3: TGTGCCAGCAGCTTAGAGCCAGGATCCCAGGGCTACACCTTC. The rearrangement joins TRBV11-2 to TRBJ1-2; unclear D gene. The germline V gene has CDR1 SGHAT and CDR2 FQNNGV. The V end lost 0 bases, the J end lost 8 bases, and 13 bases lay between the germline ends. The CDR3 totals 14 residues.

The chain joins TRBV19 to TRBJ1-4; the D gene is possibly TRBD1 (6 bases). There are 14 residues in the CDR3. Between the trimmed V and J ends, which lost 8 bases and 2 bases, there was a span of 12 bases. Germline V gene lookup returns CDR1 LNHDA and CDR2 SQIVND (reference sequence). In DNA form, the CDR3 reads TGTGCCAGTGGGCAGGGGCCGACTAATGAAAAACTGTTTTTT. It specifies CASGQGPTNEKLFF.